A single sample is the source of the 5 T cell receptor beta chains below, sequenced in a study of PD-1 blockade in classical Hodgkin lymphoma. Profiling relied on immunoSEQ multiplex PCR, and the TCRdb table lists in-frame clones only, not all of them. The sample yields about 58,000 clones, around 93% seen once. In every patient, relapse followed autologous stem cell transplantation, while exposure to brentuximab vedotin differed. The material was peripheral blood mononuclear cells (PBMCs), obtained before the second cycle of nivolumab. Receptor source: a human donor with classical Hodgkin lymphoma.

This chain joins TRBV4-3 and TRBJ2-1, with a possible D match to TRBD2 (6 bases). The V gene's germline CDR1 is LGHNA and CDR2 YSLEER. CDR3 length: 19 amino acids. V lost 1 base and J lost 0, with 19 bases in between. This CDR3 reads CASSQGGSGGIYSYNEQFF. CDR3 DNA: TGCGCCAGCAGCCAAGGGGGTAGCGGCGGTATTTACTCCTACAATGAGCAGTTCTTC.

The chain recombines TRBV6-1 with TRBJ2-7; 7 bases agree with TRBD1. In germline, CDR1 is MNHNS, CDR2 SASEGT. V shed 2 bases, J shed 2 bases, and the junction held 6 bases outside the gene matches. The CDR3 has 15 amino acids. In nucleotides, the CDR3 is TGTGCCAGCAGTGAAAGTGGACAGGCAACCTACGAGCAGTACTTC. The encoded protein is CASSESGQATYEQYF.

The genes are TRBV2 and TRBJ2-7, with 7 positions matching TRBD1. J gave up 3 bases and V 7 bases, and 6 bases lay outside the gene matches. CDR1 is SNHLY and CDR2 is FYNNEI in the germline V gene. The CDR3 is made up of 13 amino acids. CDR3 nucleotides: TGTGCCAGCATGACAGGGCCCGACTACGAGCAGTACTTC. Translation gives CASMTGPDYEQYF.

This clone is a singleton in its sample. The genes are TRBV7-9 and TRBJ1-5, with 8 nucleotides matching TRBD1. V gave up 5 bases and J gave up 2 bases; unmatched junction bases: 5. The CDR3 totals 15 residues. Germline-derived CDR1 and CDR2 are SEHNR and FQNEAQ (reference sequence). The CDR3 protein is CASSPSGQGNQPQHF. DNA of the CDR3: TGTGCCAGCAGCCCATCGGGACAGGGCAATCAGCCCCAGCATTTT.

This chain joins TRBV7-2 and TRBJ1-1; D is undetermined. Germline CDR1 SGHTA, CDR2 FQGNSA. The CDR3 runs 14 residues. V was cut by 2 bases and J by 0 bases, with 7 bases left in between. CDR3 protein: CASSLTPMNTEAFF. CDR3 coding DNA: TGTGCCAGCAGCTTAACACCCATGAACACTGAAGCTTTCTTT. The whole variable domain, remainder taken from reference TRBV7-2 and TRBJ1-1, is GAGVSQSPSNKVTEKGKDVELRCDPISGHTALYWYRQSLGQGLEFLIYFQGNSAPDKSGLPSDRFSAERTGGSVSTLTIQRTQQEDSAVYLCASSLTPMNTEAFFGQGTRLTVV.